The T cell receptor beta chain under discussion was sequenced for a study of cytomegalovirus exposure and HLA in healthy donors. The PCR employed 60 Vbeta primers together with 13 Jbeta primers. Produced via immunoSEQ multiplex PCR; TCRdb's table is partial and in-frame only. With fewer than 150,000 clones in the sample, the ten largest clones hold roughly 2.7%. On this clone itself: Its antigen is unknown.

Points from the study as a whole: A later analysis linked a missense variant in DCLRE1C to the trimming of TCR beta V and J genes. From TCR beta sequences, most subjects' HLA-A and HLA-B alleles were reportedly predicted accurately. A later analysis reportedly found fewer N-insertions in an Asian-associated ancestry cluster than the roughly 670-donor mean.

After removal of 4 bases from V and 5 bases from J, the junction contained 13 bases not matched to a gene. CDR3 size: 18 residues. Per germline, CDR1 SSHAT and CDR2 FNYEAQ (reference sequence). The chain has TRBV7-7 and TRBJ1-4, with TRBD1 matching over 10 bases. This receptor was obtained from a man aged 35 to 55 in good health and CMV-seronegative. The sequenced sample was PBMCs. The CDR3 here is CASSCTFFGTGENEKLFF. CDR3 in DNA: TGTGCCAGCAGCTGCACATTTTTTGGGACAGGGGAAAATGAAAAACTGTTTTTT.